The clone carrying this TCR beta chain is a singleton in its sample. Its antigen is unidentified. The data were obtained in a study of T cell responses to AZD1222 COVID-19 vaccine. General study findings and limits: Receipt of two AZD1222 doses was followed by a rise in Spike-specific TCR breadth and depth. CD4 TCRs linked to vaccination spanned spike, dominating at 160-218 and 743-854. Seropositive status at baseline applied to only 5 to 7 AZD1222 recipients. Repertoire sampling was restricted to post-peak T cell response timepoints.

The V end lost 7 bases, the J end lost 5 bases, and 15 bases lay between the germline ends. CDR3 length equals 13 residues. The germline V gene has CDR1 MNHEY and CDR2 SVGAGI. Repertoires were generated with immunoSEQ multiplex PCR, while TCRdb's copy carries only in-frame clones and drops some. The sample holds over 100,000 clones, over 75% seen once. This TCR derives from an adult in good health. Sequenced material: peripheral blood, taken on day 0 of AZD1222 vaccination. The chain has TRBV6-5 and TRBJ2-7; D gene ambiguous. The CDR3 loop is CASNQSREDEQYF. DNA of the CDR3: TGTGCCAGCAACCAGAGTCGCGAAGACGAGCAGTACTTC.